A selection of T cell receptor beta chains follows, all from one sample in a study of early T cells in non-severe SARS-CoV-2 infection. TCRdb reanalysed the 5' RACE reads using MiXCR and keeps one entry per CDR3 protein. The profile covers about 110,000 distinct CDR3 sequences, with around 10% appearing a single time and around 3.2% taken by the ten largest. Sequenced sample: whole blood. Every receptor here comes from an adult who was a healthcare worker with PCR-confirmed SARS-CoV-2 infection or an uninfected control (not recorded which). The CDR3 runs from the conserved cysteine through the conserved F or W. D genes are given only for firm matches. The size of a clone is reported for some rows only, either as once, few or many, or as a class for expanded clones.

TRBV7-9,-,-,TRBJ1-1,CASSLDGGTEAFF,TGTGCCAGCAGCTTGGACGGGGGCACTGAAGCTTTCTTT
TRBV30,-,many,TRBJ2-3,CAWSVLLPPGPDTQYF,TGTGCCTGGAGTGTCCTCCTCCCTCCTGGGCCAGATACGCAGTATTTT
TRBV10-3,TRBD2,-,TRBJ2-3,CAISEGLAGVGADTQYF,TGTGCCATCTCTGAGGGACTAGCGGGAGTTGGGGCAGATACGCAGTATTTT
TRBV5-1,TRBD1,-,TRBJ1-1,CASSTGQGSTEAFF,TGCGCCAGCAGCACGGGACAGGGCTCCACTGAAGCTTTCTTT
TRBV20-1,TRBD1,-,TRBJ1-2,CSARDQNRGIDHGYTF,TGCAGTGCTAGAGATCAGAACAGGGGTATCGATCATGGCTACACCTTC
TRBV7-9,TRBD2,many,TRBJ2-7,CASSAPGGGPYEQYF,TGTGCCAGCAGCGCTCCCGGCGGGGGGCCCTACGAGCAGTACTTC
TRBV5-1,TRBD1,many,TRBJ2-3,CASSLLNPQGVRTDTQYF,TGCGCCAGCAGCTTACTGAACCCACAGGGGGTTCGAACAGATACGCAGTATTTT
TRBV2,-,few,TRBJ1-1,CASSEAGAGTEAFF,TGTGCCAGCAGTGAAGCGGGGGCCGGGACTGAAGCTTTCTTT
TRBV10-1,-,many,TRBJ2-7,CASSDNYHEQYF,TGCGCCAGCAGTGATAACTACCACGAGCAGTACTTC
TRBV4-2,TRBD2,-,TRBJ2-7,CASSQDRSSGSRGEQYF,TGTGCCAGCAGCCAAGATAGATCTAGCGGGAGCCGGGGCGAGCAGTACTTC
TRBV20-1,TRBD2,-,TRBJ2-1,CSARSDGGAWEQFF,TGCAGTGCGAGGTCTGACGGGGGGGCTTGGGAGCAGTTCTTC
TRBV29-1,-,-,TRBJ2-3,CSVGKGGTDTQYF,TGCAGCGTTGGAAAAGGGGGCACAGATACGCAGTATTTT
TRBV11-3,-,many,TRBJ1-1,CASSLEGTPNTEAFF,TGTGCCAGCAGCTTAGAGGGGACGCCGAACACTGAAGCTTTCTTT
TRBV11-2,TRBD1,-,TRBJ1-1,CASSLDRKAFF,TGTGCCAGCAGCTTGGACAGGAAAGCTTTCTTT
TRBV18,TRBD1,few,TRBJ1-2,CASSQTGADYGYTF,TGTGCCAGCTCCCAGACAGGGGCGGACTATGGCTACACCTTC
TRBV24-1,-,few,TRBJ1-1,CATVSPDTEAFF,TGTGCCACCGTCTCGCCTGATACTGAAGCTTTCTTT
TRBV5-5,-,-,TRBJ2-2,CASSFRTANTGELFF,TGTGCCAGCAGCTTCCGGACGGCGAACACCGGGGAGCTGTTTTTT
TRBV20-1,TRBD1,many,TRBJ1-4,CSASLTGEGEKLFF,TGCAGTGCCTCGTTGACAGGGGAGGGAGAAAAACTGTTTTTT
TRBV7-2,-,-,TRBJ2-1,CASSLAVISLYNEQFF,TGTGCCAGCAGCTTAGCGGTCATCTCTCTCTACAATGAGCAGTTCTTC
TRBV5-1,TRBD2,many,TRBJ2-1,CASSFAGGTSGNNEQFF,TGCGCCAGCAGCTTTGCCGGAGGGACTAGCGGAAACAATGAGCAGTTCTTC
TRBV27,-,-,TRBJ1-2,CASTLYPYRPLGYGYTF,TGTGCCAGCACTCTTTACCCTTATAGGCCCCTTGGCTATGGCTACACCTTC
TRBV7-6,TRBD2,-,TRBJ2-3,CASSLIAGTFTDTQYF,TGTGCCAGCAGCCTCATAGCGGGGACTTTCACAGATACGCAGTATTTT
TRBV12-3/TRBV12-4,TRBD1,many,TRBJ2-7,CASSLQGARYEQYF,TGTGCCAGCAGTTTGCAGGGGGCGCGATACGAGCAGTACTTC
TRBV12-3/TRBV12-4,-,many,TRBJ2-7,CASSYKGGFSSYEQYF,TGTGCCAGCAGTTATAAAGGGGGTTTCAGCTCCTACGAGCAGTACTTC
TRBV7-9,-,-,TRBJ2-7,CASSSGQVLINEQYF,TGTGCCAGCAGCTCAGGACAAGTTTTGATCAACGAGCAGTACTTC
TRBV4-1,TRBD1,once,TRBJ1-4,CASSQDIGQGEKLFF,TGCGCCAGCAGCCAAGATATTGGACAGGGTGAAAAACTGTTTTTT
TRBV28,-,-,TRBJ1-1,CASSLFGRERENTEAFF,TGTGCCAGCAGTTTATTTGGCAGGGAAAGGGAGAACACTGAAGCTTTCTTT
TRBV11-3,-,-,TRBJ2-1,CASSKGPGNNEQFF,TGTGCCAGCAGTAAGGGGCCGGGAAACAATGAGCAGTTCTTC
TRBV28,-,-,TRBJ1-2,CASTTPGPSPGYTF,TGTGCCAGCACCACCCCCGGGCCCAGCCCTGGCTACACCTTC
TRBV6-6,-,few,TRBJ1-2,CASSSSGYYGYTF,TGTGCCAGCAGTTCCTCAGGGTACTATGGCTACACCTTC
TRBV18,TRBD1,-,TRBJ1-3,CANSTGQGSTGNTIYF,TGTGCCAACTCAACCGGACAGGGGAGCACTGGAAACACCATATATTTT
TRBV13,TRBD2,few,TRBJ2-5,CASSSLAGPYQETQYF,TGTGCCAGCAGCTCCCTAGCGGGACCGTACCAAGAGACCCAGTACTTC
TRBV12-3/TRBV12-4,TRBD1,-,TRBJ2-5,CASSADDRGEETQYF,TGTGCCAGCAGTGCCGATGACAGGGGTGAAGAGACCCAGTACTTC
TRBV28,-,-,TRBJ2-7,CASSFTDYEQYF,TGTGCCAGCAGTTTTACGGACTACGAGCAGTACTTC
TRBV29-1,-,-,TRBJ2-5,CSVREGETQYF,TGCAGCGTACGAGAAGGGGAGACCCAGTACTTC
TRBV5-1,TRBD2,-,TRBJ2-1,CASSLGLATNEQFF,TGCGCCAGCAGCTTAGGACTAGCAACCAATGAGCAGTTCTTC
TRBV5-1,-,-,TRBJ2-1,CASSPRGWGDEQFF,TGCGCCAGCTCCCCGAGGGGCTGGGGGGATGAGCAGTTCTTC
TRBV7-9,-,-,TRBJ2-7,CASSRGLPGLAAGNEQYF,TGTGCCAGCAGCCGCGGACTCCCGGGACTTGCCGCGGGGAACGAGCAGTACTTC
TRBV13,-,many,TRBJ1-6,CASSLRPPGPLQSPLHF,TGTGCCAGCAGCTTACGTCCCCCGGGACCTCTGCAGTCACCCCTCCACTTT
TRBV18,-,-,TRBJ2-7,CASSPDRAGREQYF,TGTGCCAGCTCACCTGACAGGGCCGGGAGGGAGCAGTACTTC
TRBV9,-,few,TRBJ2-3,CASSVVPQGSTDTQYF,TGTGCCAGCAGCGTAGTTCCGCAGGGGAGCACAGATACGCAGTATTTT
TRBV7-9,-,few,TRBJ2-3,CASSLGPRNYWTDTQYF,TGTGCCAGCAGCTTAGGACCTAGAAACTATTGGACGGATACGCAGTATTTT